The rows below give T cell receptor beta chains drawn from one sample of a study of Ad26.COV2.S vaccination and SARS-CoV-2 variants. Repertoires were generated with immunoSEQ multiplex PCR, while TCRdb's copy carries only in-frame clones and drops some. The sample lists a few hundred thousand clones, 85% to 90% occurring once. Source: peripheral blood, taken in a trial of Ad26.COV2.S vaccine versus placebo. These receptors were taken from a person between 18 and 65 years old who received the Ad26.COV2.S COVID-19 vaccine or a placebo. Both conserved end residues are part of each CDR3. The order of the fields is V gene, J gene, CDR3 protein.

TRBV30,TRBJ2-1,CAWSVLGGSSYNEQFF
TRBV6-1,TRBJ1-6,CASSEYRDNSPLHF
TRBV4-1,TRBJ1-5,CASSQDSQGNQPQHF
TRBV7-9,TRBJ2-7,CASSFNSGPRGEQYF
TRBV30,TRBJ2-7,CAWSVNNYEQYF
TRBV9,TRBJ1-1,CASSSEGVTEAFF
TRBV4-1,TRBJ2-5,CASSQRPRVAGEQETQYF
TRBV19,TRBJ2-1,CASSIVSGGLSYNEQFF
TRBV29-1,TRBJ1-1,CSGPQGQGDTEAFF
TRBV7-3,TRBJ2-4,CASSPGQTNIQYF
TRBV30,TRBJ1-1,CAWSLYRGWNTEAFF
TRBV30,TRBJ2-1,CAWGRSSYNEQFF
TRBV10-1,TRBJ2-7,CASSESVAINEQYF
TRBV6-5,TRBJ1-1,CASSYPQGAGTEAFF
TRBV19,TRBJ2-2,CASSLEFSNTGELFF
TRBV5-1,TRBJ2-1,CASSLEGASSSYNEQFF
TRBV7-9,TRBJ2-1,CASSFLDSEQFF
TRBV7-9,TRBJ2-7,CASSKPQGALLEQYF
TRBV12-3/TRBV12-4,TRBJ2-2,CASRTRGTGELFF
TRBV19,TRBJ1-1,CASRGGSGTEAFF
TRBV24-1,TRBJ1-5,CATSASGSQPQHF
TRBV9,TRBJ1-5,CASSVGVDQPQHF
TRBV5-1,TRBJ2-7,CASSIGTSGGGYEQYF
TRBV9,TRBJ2-3,CATRGRGLAGDTQYF
TRBV5-1,TRBJ1-1,CASSSARQPGSGTEAFF
TRBV2,TRBJ2-7,CARTRTGGATDEQYF
TRBV5-1,TRBJ1-2,CASSQDSLPVIDF
TRBV14,TRBJ2-2,CASSLRGQGTGELFF
TRBV11-3,TRBJ2-7,CASSLYSSYEQYF
TRBV10-3,TRBJ1-1,CAISGTGVAEAFF
TRBV12-3/TRBV12-4,TRBJ1-2,CASSPGVFGYTF
TRBV5-4,TRBJ1-3,CASSLDRVPGNTIYF